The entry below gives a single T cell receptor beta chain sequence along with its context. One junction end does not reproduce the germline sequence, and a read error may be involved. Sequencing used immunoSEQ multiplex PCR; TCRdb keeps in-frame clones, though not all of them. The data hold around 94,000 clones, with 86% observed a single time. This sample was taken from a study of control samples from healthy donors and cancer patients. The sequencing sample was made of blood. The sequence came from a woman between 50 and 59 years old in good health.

The CDR3 region is CASNSFGTGVGNTVYF. The CDR3 DNA reads as TGTGCCAGCAACTCCTTCGGGACAGGAGTTGGAAACACCGTATATTTT. The chain joins TRBV28 to TRBJ1-3; 8 bases are a match to TRBD1. CDR1 is MDHEN and CDR2 is SYDVKM in the germline V gene. The CDR3 is made up of 16 amino acids.